The clone carrying this T cell receptor (beta chain) has more than one count but fewer than ten. The antigen is not known. These data originate in a study of T-cell memory formation after mild COVID-19. Study at large: Largely, the TCR clusters proved donor specific.

Study results and limitations: CD4+ clones that contracted lay mainly in CM and EM; CD8+ ones lay in EMRA.

5'RACE with constant-segment primers built TCRalpha and TCRbeta cDNA libraries with UMIs. MiXCR, run by TCRdb on the 5' RACE reads, gives a single entry per CDR3 protein. The table records 350,000 or so distinct CDR3 sequences, less than 25% of them present only once. Trimming took 2 bases from V and 5 from J, leaving 6 bases between them. The CDR3 is 12 residues long. Germline V CDR1 and CDR2: SEHNR, FQNEAQ (reference sequence). The source of this sequence is a man younger than 35 who had mild COVID-19 (a few samples of this study predate the infection). Cell type and time point are not known. This chain uses TRBV7-9 with TRBJ1-1, with D unresolved. The sample comprised PBMCs or a T cell subset sorted from them (not recorded which). In nucleotides, the CDR3 is TGTGCCAGCAGCTTAACAAGGACTGAAGCTTTCTTT. Translating it yields CASSLTRTEAFF.